The clone carrying this T cell receptor beta chain was picked up one time. Germline CDR1 is MNHEY and CDR2 is SVGAGI. The CDR3 loop spans 14 amino acids. V lost 10 bases and J lost 4; bases outside the gene matches: 8. Repertoires were generated with immunoSEQ multiplex PCR, while TCRdb's copy carries only in-frame clones and drops some. The sample yields over 100,000 clones, 75% to 85% seen once. The sample belongs to a study of blood T cell repertoires in COVID-19. Study overall: Sites in the United States, Italy and Spain provided acute and convalescent COVID-19 samples.

This chain uses TRBV6-5 with TRBJ1-2; 11 bases align to TRBD1. The clonotype comes from a man aged 55-75 years with acute or convalescent COVID-19. Specimen: peripheral blood. CDR3 in amino acids: CATRGTGGGYGYTF. The DNA of the CDR3 is TGTGCCACCAGAGGGACAGGGGGGGGCTATGGCTACACCTTC.